The 18 T cell receptor beta chains listed next were all sequenced from one sample in a study of OX40 agonist ivuxolimab in advanced cancers. TCRdb keeps only in-frame clones here, not all; method: immunoSEQ multiplex PCR. The table shows some 80,000 clones, with over 75% occurring only once. The sample here was CD4+ or CD8+ T cells sorted from blood, taken in a trial of the OX40 agonist ivuxolimab. All receptors derive from an adult with an advanced solid tumor such as melanoma, head and neck, liver or kidney cancer.

The chain carries TRBV6-6 and TRBJ2-7; D not resolved. V lost 4 bases and J 4 bases, leaving 11 bases between the germline ends. This CDR3 has 13 amino acids. Germline-derived CDR1 and CDR2 are MNHNY and SVGAGI (reference sequence). The CDR3 DNA follows: TGTGCCAGCAGTTTTCTATACCGGTACGAGCAGTACTTC. It is translated as CASSFLYRYEQYF.

The rearrangement links TRBV5-5 to TRBJ1-4; a possible D gene is TRBD1 (5 bases). From germline, CDR1 is SGHKS and CDR2 YYEKEE (reference sequence). The CDR3 covers 13 residues. With 4 bases removed from V and 8 bases from J, the gap between germline ends came to 12 bases. The CDR3 sequence: CASSDSVIEKLFF. The CDR3 bases are TGTGCCAGCAGCGACAGCGTAATAGAAAAACTGTTTTTT.

V and J are TRBV6-1 and TRBJ2-3, with 8 bases that match TRBD2. This CDR3 is 14 amino acids long. Germline V gives CDR1 MNHNS, CDR2 SASEGT. V trimming: 1 base; J trimming: 3 bases; junction bases outside the gene matches: 0. In nucleotides, the CDR3 is TGTGCCAGCAGTGAAGGCGGGGGGACAGATACGCAGTATTTT. As protein: CASSEGGGTDTQYF.

V gene TRBV19 combines with J gene TRBJ1-4; unclear D gene. V lost 7 bases to trimming and J lost 1 base, with 13 bases between them. Germline lookup yields CDR1 LNHDA and CDR2 SQIVND (reference sequence). The CDR3 runs to 15 residues. The CDR3 spells CASTLAARTNEKLFF. CDR3 coding DNA: TGTGCCAGTACCTTGGCTGCAAGAACTAATGAAAAACTGTTTTTT.

The genes are TRBV5-1 and TRBJ2-7; the D gene is possibly TRBD1 (5 bases). Germline values: CDR1 SGHRS, CDR2 YFSETQ. V gave up 2 bases and J gave up 0 bases, with 9 bases separating them. The CDR3 spans 14 residues. For the CDR3, the DNA is TGCGCCAGCAGCTTACAGGTTGGCTCCTACGAGCAGTACTTC. This translates into CASSLQVGSYEQYF.

This clone has only a few counts. The gene calls are TRBV2 and TRBJ2-5; TRBD2 matches at 8 bases. V gave up 6 bases and J gave up 4 bases; unmatched junction bases: 4. This CDR3 comprises 13 residues. The germline V gene encodes CDR1 SNHLY and CDR2 FYNNEI. This chain's CDR3 is CASSNGGGETQYF. DNA for the CDR3: TGTGCCAGCAGCAACGGGGGGGGAGAGACCCAGTACTTC.

The rearrangement links TRBV7-8 to TRBJ1-4; the D is unclear. CDR1 is SGHVS and CDR2 is FQNEAQ in the germline V gene. CDR3 length equals 13 residues. Trimming took 8 bases from V and 2 from J, leaving 9 bases between them. CDR3 coding DNA: TGTGCCAGCGGAGGTGGGACTAATGAAAAACTGTTTTTT. This encodes CASGGGTNEKLFF. The whole variable domain, remainder taken from reference TRBV7-8 and TRBJ1-4, is GAGVSQSPRYKVAKRGQDVALRCDPISGHVSLFWYQQALGQGPEFLTYFQNEAQLDKSGLPSDRFFAERPEGSVSTLKIQRTQQEDSAVYLCASGGGTNEKLFFGSGTQLSVL.

The rearrangement uses TRBV5-1 and TRBJ2-1; 7 bases match TRBD2. V gave up 0 bases and J gave up 3 bases; unmatched junction bases: 6. Germline CDR1 and CDR2: SGHRS and YFSETQ. This CDR3 spans 16 amino acids. CDR3 residues: CASSLEGRGSYNEQFF. Written as DNA, the CDR3 is TGCGCCAGCAGCTTGGAGGGGCGGGGGAGCTACAATGAGCAGTTCTTC.

V gene TRBV11-2 combines with J gene TRBJ1-6; 8 bases match TRBD1. This CDR3 has 14 residues. The V segment lost 4 bases and the J segment 9 bases; nucleotides outside the gene matches: 5. The germline gives CDR1 SGHAT, CDR2 FQNNGV. CDR3 residues: CASSSQGAGSPLHF. CDR3 DNA: TGTGCCAGCAGCTCGCAGGGGGCAGGTTCACCCCTCCACTTT.

The chain recombines TRBV6-4 with TRBJ2-7; D gene unclear. V was cut by 7 bases and J by 0 bases, with 16 bases left in between. The CDR3 is made up of 15 amino acids. In germline, CDR1 is MRHNA, CDR2 SNTAGT. The CDR3 loop is CASTTGSILSYEQYF. The DNA of the CDR3 is TGTGCCAGCACCACCGGTAGCATTCTCTCCTACGAGCAGTACTTC.

This chain joins TRBV6-1 and TRBJ1-2, with 8 bases lining up with TRBD1. The V and J ends lost 3 bases and 9 bases, in that order; junction bases with no gene match: 9. The length of the CDR3 is 14 residues. CDR1 and CDR2 (germline): MNHNS, SASEGT. The CDR3 protein is CASSDTDRGKSYTF. Written as DNA, the CDR3 is TGTGCCAGCAGTGATACTGACAGGGGCAAAAGCTACACCTTC.

V and J are TRBV5-1 and TRBJ2-7; 8 positions match TRBD2. Losses at the gene ends were 1 base for V and 7 bases for J; bases not matched to a gene: 7. Per germline, CDR1 SGHRS and CDR2 YFSETQ. The CDR3 loop spans 14 amino acids. In DNA form, the CDR3 reads TGCGCCAGCAGCTTGCAGACTAGCGCGGTGGAGCAGTACTTC. This sequence encodes CASSLQTSAVEQYF. Based on the CDR3 plus reference TRBV5-1 and TRBJ2-7, the full variable domain is KAGVTQTPRYLIKTRGQQVTLSCSPISGHRSVSWYQQTPGQGLQFLFEYFSETQRNKGNFPGRFSGRQFSNSRSEMNVSTLELGDSALYLCASSLQTSAVEQYFGPGTRLTVT.

J is TRBJ2-5 and V is TRBV7-2; TRBD2 agrees at 11 bases. CDR1 SGHTA and CDR2 FQGNSA come from the germline V gene. This CDR3 has 18 amino acids. Germline trimming cut 1 base from V and 5 bases from J; bases unmatched to any gene: 12. CDR3 nucleotides: TGTGCCAGCAGCTTAGATCCAGGGCTAGCGGGGGGTTTGGAGACCCAGTACTTC. This gives the protein CASSLDPGLAGGLETQYF.

There are a few counts of this clone. This chain joins TRBV6-8 and TRBJ2-1, with TRBD2 identical over 16 bases. CDR1 is MNHGY, CDR2 SAAAGT, per germline. Germline trimming cut 7 bases from V and 14 bases from J; bases unmatched to any gene: 8. The length of the CDR3 is 14 residues. CDR3 DNA sequence: TGTGCCAGCAATGAGGGACTAGCGGGGGGGCCAAAGTTCTTC. Translated: CASNEGLAGGPKFF.

The chain recombines TRBV5-1 with TRBJ2-1, with 11 positions matching TRBD1. The germline CDR1 and CDR2 sequences are SGHRS and YFSETQ. The CDR3 contains 14 residues. The DNA of the CDR3 is TGCGCGTCTGACCCTGGGACAGGGGGCAATGAGCAGTTCTTC. The encoded protein is CASDPGTGGNEQFF.

This chain connects TRBV7-2 to TRBJ2-3; D unclear. V shed 7 bases and J shed 9 bases, with 11 bases lying between them. The CDR3 is 11 amino acids. The germline gives CDR1 SGHTA, CDR2 FQGNSA. CDR3 nucleotides: TGTGCCAGCAAATCCTCCAACACGCAGTATTTT. The encoded protein is CASKSSNTQYF.

The table lists this clone with a few counts. Additional DNA sequences in this sample encode the identical CDR3. The V call is TRBV19, the J call TRBJ1-1; a possible D gene is TRBD1 (6 bases). Germline lookup yields CDR1 LNHDA and CDR2 SQIVND (reference sequence). The V gene lost 5 bases and the J gene lost 1 base, with 11 bases spanning the gap. This CDR3 is built from 14 residues. Written as DNA, the CDR3 is TGTGCCAGTAGTCGAGGGGGGGCGAACACTGAAGCTTTCTTT. Translating gives CASSRGGANTEAFF.

The chain links TRBV12-5 to TRBJ2-7; 12 bases are shared with TRBD1. V trimming: 3 bases; J trimming: 9 bases; junction bases outside the gene matches: 6. The CDR3 runs to 14 residues. Germline-derived CDR1 and CDR2 are LGHNT and FRNRAP. CDR3 protein: CASGFTGTGGAQYF. The DNA for the CDR3 is TGTGCTAGTGGTTTCACCGGGACAGGGGGCGCGCAGTACTTC.